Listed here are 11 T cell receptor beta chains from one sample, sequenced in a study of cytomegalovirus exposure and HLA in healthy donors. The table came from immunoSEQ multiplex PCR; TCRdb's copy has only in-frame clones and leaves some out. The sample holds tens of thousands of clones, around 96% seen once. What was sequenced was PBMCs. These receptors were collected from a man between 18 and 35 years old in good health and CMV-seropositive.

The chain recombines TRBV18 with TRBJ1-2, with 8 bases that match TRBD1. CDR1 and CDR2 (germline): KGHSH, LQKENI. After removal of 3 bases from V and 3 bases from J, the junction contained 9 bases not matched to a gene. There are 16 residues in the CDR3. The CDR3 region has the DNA TGTGCCAGCTCACCCACCTCAGGGGGCAAATACTATGGCTACACCTTC. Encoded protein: CASSPTSGGKYYGYTF.

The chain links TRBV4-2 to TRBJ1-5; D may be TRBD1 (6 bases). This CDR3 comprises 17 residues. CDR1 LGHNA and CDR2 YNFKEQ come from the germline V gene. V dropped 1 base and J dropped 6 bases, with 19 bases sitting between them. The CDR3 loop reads CASSQALGRGSGQPQHF. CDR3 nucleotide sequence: TGTGCCAGCAGCCAAGCCCTGGGAAGGGGGTCCGGTCAGCCCCAGCATTTT.

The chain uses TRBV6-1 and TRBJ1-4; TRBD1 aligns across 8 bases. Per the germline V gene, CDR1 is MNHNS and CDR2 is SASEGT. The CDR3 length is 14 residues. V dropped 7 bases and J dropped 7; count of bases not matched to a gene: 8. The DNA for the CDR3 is TGTGCCAGCACCTCCGGGACAGGAAGTGAAAAACTGTTTTTT. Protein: CASTSGTGSEKLFF.

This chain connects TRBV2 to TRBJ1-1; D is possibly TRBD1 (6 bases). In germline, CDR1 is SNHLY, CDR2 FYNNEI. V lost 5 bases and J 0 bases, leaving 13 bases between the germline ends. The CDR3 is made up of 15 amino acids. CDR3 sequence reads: CASSMDRYMNTEAFF. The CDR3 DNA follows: TGTGCCAGCAGTATGGACAGATACATGAACACTGAAGCTTTCTTT.

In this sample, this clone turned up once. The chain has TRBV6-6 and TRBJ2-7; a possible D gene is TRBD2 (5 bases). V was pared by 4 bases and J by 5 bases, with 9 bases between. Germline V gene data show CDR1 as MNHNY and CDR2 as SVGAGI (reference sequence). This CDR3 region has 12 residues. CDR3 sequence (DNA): TGTGCCAGCAGTTCCATCGGGAACGAGCAGTACTTC. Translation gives CASSSIGNEQYF.

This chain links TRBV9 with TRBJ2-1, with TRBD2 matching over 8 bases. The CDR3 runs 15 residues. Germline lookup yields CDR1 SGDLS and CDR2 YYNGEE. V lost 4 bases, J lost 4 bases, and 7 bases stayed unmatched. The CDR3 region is CASSRSGGGYNEQFF. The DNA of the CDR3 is TGTGCCAGCAGCCGGAGTGGCGGGGGGTACAATGAGCAGTTCTTC. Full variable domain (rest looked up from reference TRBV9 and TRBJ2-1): DSGVTQTPKHLITATGQRVTLRCSPRSGDLSVYWYQQSLDQGLQFLIQYYNGEERAKGNILERFSAQQFPDLHSELNLSSLELGDSALYFCASSRSGGGYNEQFFGPGTRLTVL.

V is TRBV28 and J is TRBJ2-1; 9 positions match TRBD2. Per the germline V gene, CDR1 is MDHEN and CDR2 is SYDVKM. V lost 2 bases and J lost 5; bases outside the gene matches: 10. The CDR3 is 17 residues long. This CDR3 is CASSLERGEVSHNEQFF. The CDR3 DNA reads TGTGCCAGCAGTTTAGAGCGGGGGGAAGTTTCCCACAATGAGCAGTTCTTC.

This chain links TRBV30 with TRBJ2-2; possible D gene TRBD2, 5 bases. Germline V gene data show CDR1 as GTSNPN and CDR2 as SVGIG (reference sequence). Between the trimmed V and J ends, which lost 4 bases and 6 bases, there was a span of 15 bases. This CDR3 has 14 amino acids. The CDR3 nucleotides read TGTGCCTGGACACCTCTGGACTTCGCCGGGGAGCTGTTTTTT. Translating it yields CAWTPLDFAGELFF.

CDR3 sequence reads: CASSPARDFLGELFF. CDR3 DNA sequence: TGTGCCAGCTCACCGGCCAGGGATTTTCTCGGGGAGCTGTTTTTT. This sequence joins TRBV18 and TRBJ2-2; D may be TRBD1 (5 bases). The V gene's germline CDR1 is KGHSH and CDR2 LQKENI. Trimming removed 3 bases from V and 7 bases from J, with 15 bases in between. This CDR3 contains 15 residues.

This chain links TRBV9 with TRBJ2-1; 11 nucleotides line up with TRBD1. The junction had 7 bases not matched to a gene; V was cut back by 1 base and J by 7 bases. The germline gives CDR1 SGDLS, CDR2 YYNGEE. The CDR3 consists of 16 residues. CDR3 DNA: TGTGCCAGCAGCGTATCCCGGGACAGGGGGTGGAATGAGCAGTTCTTC. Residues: CASSVSRDRGWNEQFF.

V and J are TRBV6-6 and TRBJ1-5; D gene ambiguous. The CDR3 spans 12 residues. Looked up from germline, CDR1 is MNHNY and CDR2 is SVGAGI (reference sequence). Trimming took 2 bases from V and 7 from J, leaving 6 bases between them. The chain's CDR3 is CASSYVGQPQHF. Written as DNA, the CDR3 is TGTGCCAGCAGTTACGTCGGGCAGCCCCAGCATTTT.